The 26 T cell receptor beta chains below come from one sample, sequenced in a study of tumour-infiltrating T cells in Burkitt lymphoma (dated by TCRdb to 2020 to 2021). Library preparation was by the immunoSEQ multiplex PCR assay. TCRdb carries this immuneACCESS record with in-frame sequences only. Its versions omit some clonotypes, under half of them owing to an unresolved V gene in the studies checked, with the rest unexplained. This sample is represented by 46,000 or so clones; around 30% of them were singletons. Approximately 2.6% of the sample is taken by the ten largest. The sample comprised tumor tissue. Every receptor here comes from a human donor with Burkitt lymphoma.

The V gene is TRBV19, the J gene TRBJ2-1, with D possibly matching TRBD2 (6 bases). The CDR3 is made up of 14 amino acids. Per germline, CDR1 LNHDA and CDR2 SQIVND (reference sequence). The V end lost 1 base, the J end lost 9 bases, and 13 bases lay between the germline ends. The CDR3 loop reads CASSIAGGVAEQFF. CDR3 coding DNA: TGTGCCAGTAGTATAGCCGGAGGGGTGGCTGAGCAGTTCTTC.

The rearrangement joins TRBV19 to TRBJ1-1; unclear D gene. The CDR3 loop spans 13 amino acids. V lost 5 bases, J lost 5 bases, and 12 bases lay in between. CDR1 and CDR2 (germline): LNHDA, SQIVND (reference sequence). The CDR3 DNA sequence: TGTGCCAGTAGTCTTTCGGGGATTACTGAAGCTTTCTTT. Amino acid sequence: CASSLSGITEAFF.

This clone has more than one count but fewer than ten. Written as DNA, the CDR3 is TGTGCCAGTGTTGGGGAACAGCTCTATGGCTACACCTTC. Translating gives CASVGEQLYGYTF. The chain couples TRBV28 to TRBJ1-2; the D is unclear. The CDR3 spans 13 residues. V was shortened by 9 bases and J by 4 bases, with 15 bases between the two germline ends. Germline assignment: CDR1 MDHEN and CDR2 SYDVKM.

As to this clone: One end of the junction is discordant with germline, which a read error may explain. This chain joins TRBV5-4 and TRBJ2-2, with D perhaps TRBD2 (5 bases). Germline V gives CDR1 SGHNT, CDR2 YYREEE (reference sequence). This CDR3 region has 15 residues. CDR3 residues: CASSPLGSNTGELFF. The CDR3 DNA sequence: TGTGCCAGCAGCCCATTGGGAAGTAACACCGGGGAGTTGTTTTTT.

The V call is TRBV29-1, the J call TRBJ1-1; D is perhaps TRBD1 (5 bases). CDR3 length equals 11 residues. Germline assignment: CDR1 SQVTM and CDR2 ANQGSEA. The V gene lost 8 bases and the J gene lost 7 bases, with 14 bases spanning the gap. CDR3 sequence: CSPGTQGEAFF. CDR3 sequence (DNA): TGCAGCCCAGGGACCCAGGGTGAAGCTTTCTTT.

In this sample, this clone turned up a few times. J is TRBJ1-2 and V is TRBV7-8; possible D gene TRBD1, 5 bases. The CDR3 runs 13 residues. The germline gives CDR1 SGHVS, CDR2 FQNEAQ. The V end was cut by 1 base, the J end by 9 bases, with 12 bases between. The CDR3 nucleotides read TGTGCCAGCAGCTTAGACAGGAGACGAAGCTACACCTTC. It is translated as CASSLDRRRSYTF.

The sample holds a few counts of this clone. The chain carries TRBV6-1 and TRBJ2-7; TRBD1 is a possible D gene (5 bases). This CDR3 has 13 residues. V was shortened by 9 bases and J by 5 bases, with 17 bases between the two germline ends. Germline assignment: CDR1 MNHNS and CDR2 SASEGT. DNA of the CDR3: TGTGCCAGTACACAGGTGGTGATCGACGAGCAGTACTTC. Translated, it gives CASTQVVIDEQYF.

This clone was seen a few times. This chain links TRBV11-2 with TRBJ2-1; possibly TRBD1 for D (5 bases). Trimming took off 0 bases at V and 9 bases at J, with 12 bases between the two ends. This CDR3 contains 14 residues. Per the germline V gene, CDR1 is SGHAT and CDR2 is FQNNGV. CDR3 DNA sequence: TGTGCCAGCAGCTTAGATAGGGCTAGGGGTGAGCAGTTCTTC. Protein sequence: CASSLDRARGEQFF.

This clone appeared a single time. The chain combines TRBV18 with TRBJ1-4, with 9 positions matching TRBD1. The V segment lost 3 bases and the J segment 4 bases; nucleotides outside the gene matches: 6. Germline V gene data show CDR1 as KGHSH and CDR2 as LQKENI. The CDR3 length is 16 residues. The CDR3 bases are TGTGCCAGCTCACCGAACTACAGGGGGCTTAATGAAAAACTGTTTTTT. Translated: CASSPNYRGLNEKLFF.

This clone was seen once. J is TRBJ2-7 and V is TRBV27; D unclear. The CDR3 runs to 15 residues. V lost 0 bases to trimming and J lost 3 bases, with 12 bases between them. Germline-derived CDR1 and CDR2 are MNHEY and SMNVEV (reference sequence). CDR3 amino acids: CASSLSGMGFYEQYF. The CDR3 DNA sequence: TGTGCCAGCAGTTTATCGGGAATGGGCTTCTACGAGCAGTACTTC.

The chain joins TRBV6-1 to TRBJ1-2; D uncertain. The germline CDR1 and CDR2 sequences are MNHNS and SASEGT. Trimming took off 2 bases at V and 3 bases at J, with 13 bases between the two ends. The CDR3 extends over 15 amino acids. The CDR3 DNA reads TGTGCCAGCAGTGAACTGGACCTCCCCTACTATGGCTACACCTTC. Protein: CASSELDLPYYGYTF.

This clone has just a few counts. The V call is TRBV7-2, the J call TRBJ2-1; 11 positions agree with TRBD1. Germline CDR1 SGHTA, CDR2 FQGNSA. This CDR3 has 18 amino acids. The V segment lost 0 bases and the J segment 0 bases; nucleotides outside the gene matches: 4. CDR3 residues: CASSLAGTGGSSYNEQFF. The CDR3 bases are TGTGCCAGCAGCTTAGCCGGGACAGGGGGATCCTCCTACAATGAGCAGTTCTTC.

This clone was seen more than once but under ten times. The CDR3 coding sequence is TGTGCCAGCAGCTCGGGACTAGCGGGACAGCGAACCCAGTACTTC. It yields the protein CASSSGLAGQRTQYF. This chain uses TRBV5-4 with TRBJ2-5, with TRBD2 matching over 13 bases. The germline V gene has CDR1 SGHNT and CDR2 YYREEE (reference sequence). The CDR3 runs to 15 residues. Trimming took 3 bases from V and 8 from J; bases not matched to a gene: 7.

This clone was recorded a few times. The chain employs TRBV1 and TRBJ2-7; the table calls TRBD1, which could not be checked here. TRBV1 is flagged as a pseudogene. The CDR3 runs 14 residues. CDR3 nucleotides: TGCACCAGCAGCCAAGATGGACAGGGGTACGAGCAGTACTTC. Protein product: CTSSQDGQGYEQYF.

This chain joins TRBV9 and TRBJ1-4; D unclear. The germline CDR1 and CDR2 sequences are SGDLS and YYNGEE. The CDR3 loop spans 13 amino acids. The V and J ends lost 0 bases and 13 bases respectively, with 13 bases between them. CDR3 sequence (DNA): TGTGCCAGCAGCGTAGAGGGAGGGTCTCGACTGTTTTTT. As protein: CASSVEGGSRLFF.

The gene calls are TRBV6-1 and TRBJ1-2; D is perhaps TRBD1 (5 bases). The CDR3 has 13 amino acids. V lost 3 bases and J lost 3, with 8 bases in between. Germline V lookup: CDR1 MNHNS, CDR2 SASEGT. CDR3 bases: TGTGCCAGCAGTGACCAGGGCGACTATGGCTACACCTTC. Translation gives CASSDQGDYGYTF.

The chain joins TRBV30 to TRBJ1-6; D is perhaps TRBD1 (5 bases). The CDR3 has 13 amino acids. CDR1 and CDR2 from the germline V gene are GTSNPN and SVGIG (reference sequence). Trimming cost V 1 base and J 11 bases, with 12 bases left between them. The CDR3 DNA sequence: TGTGCCTGGAGTGCACAGGCCCGGGCACCCCTCCACTTT. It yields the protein CAWSAQARAPLHF.

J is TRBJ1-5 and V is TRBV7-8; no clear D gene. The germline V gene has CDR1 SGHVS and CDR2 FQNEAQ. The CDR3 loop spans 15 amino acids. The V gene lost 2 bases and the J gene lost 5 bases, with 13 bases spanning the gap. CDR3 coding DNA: TGTGCCAGCAGCTTAAGGCCAGTCGGAGATCAGCCCCAGCATTTT. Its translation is CASSLRPVGDQPQHF.

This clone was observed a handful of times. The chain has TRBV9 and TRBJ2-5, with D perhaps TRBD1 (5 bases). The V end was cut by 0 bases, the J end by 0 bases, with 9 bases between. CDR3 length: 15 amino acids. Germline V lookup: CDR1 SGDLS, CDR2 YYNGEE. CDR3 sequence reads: CASSVGGSNQETQYF. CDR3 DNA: TGTGCCAGCAGCGTAGGGGGCTCCAACCAAGAGACCCAGTACTTC.

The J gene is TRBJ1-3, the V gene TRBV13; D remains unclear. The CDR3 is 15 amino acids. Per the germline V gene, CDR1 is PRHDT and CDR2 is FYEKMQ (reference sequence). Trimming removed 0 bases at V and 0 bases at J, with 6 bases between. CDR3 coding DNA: TGTGCCAGCAGCTTAGGACAGCACTCTGGAAACACCATATATTTT. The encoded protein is CASSLGQHSGNTIYF.

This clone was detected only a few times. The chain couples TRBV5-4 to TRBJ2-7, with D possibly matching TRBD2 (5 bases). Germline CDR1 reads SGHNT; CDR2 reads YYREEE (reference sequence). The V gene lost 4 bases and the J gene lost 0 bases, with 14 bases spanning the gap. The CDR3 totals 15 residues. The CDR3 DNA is TGTGCCAGCAGCGGTGGACTTCCCCCCTCCTACGAGCAGTACTTC. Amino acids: CASSGGLPPSYEQYF.

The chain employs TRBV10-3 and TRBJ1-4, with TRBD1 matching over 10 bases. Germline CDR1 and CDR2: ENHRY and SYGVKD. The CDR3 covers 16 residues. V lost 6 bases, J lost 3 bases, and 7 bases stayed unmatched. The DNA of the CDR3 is TGTGCCATCAGAACCGGGACAGGGGCGGCTAATGAAAAACTGTTTTTT. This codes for CAIRTGTGAANEKLFF.

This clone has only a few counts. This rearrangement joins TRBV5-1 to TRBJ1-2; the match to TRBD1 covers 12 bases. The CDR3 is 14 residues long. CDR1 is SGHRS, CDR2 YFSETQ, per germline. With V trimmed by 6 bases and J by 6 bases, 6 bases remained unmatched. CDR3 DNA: TGCGCCAGCACAACCGGGACAGGGGGCGATGGCTACACCTTC. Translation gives CASTTGTGGDGYTF.

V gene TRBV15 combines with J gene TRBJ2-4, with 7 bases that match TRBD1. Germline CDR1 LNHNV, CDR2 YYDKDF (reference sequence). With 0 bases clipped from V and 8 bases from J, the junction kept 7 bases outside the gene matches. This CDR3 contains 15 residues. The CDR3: CATSRDRAGGDIQYF. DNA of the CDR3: TGTGCCACCAGCAGAGATCGGGCAGGGGGAGACATTCAGTACTTC.

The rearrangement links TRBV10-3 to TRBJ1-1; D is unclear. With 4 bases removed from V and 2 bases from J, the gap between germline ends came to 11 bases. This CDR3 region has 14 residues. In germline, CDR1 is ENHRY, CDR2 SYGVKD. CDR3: CAISGGGYNTEAFF. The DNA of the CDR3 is TGTGCCATCAGTGGGGGAGGCTACAACACTGAAGCTTTCTTT.

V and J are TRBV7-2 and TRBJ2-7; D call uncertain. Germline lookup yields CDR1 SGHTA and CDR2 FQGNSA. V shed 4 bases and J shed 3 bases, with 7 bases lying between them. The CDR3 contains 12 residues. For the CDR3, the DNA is TGTGCCAGCAGCTATACAAACTACGAGCAGTACTTC. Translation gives CASSYTNYEQYF.